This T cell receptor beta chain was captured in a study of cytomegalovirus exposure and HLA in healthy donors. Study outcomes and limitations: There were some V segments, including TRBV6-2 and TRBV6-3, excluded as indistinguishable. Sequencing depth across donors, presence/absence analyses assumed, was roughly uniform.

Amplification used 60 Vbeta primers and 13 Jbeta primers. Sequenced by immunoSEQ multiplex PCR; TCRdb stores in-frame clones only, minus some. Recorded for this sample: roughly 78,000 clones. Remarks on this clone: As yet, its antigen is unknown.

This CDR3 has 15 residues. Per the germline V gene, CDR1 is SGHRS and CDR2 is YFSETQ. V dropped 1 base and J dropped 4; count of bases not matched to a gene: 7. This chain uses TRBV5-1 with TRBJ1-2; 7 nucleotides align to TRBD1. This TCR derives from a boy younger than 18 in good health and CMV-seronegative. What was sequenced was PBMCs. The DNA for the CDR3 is TGCGCCAGCAGCTTGACCGGGACAGATTTCTATGGCTACACCTTC. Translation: CASSLTGTDFYGYTF. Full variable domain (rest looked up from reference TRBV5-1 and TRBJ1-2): KAGVTQTPRYLIKTRGQQVTLSCSPISGHRSVSWYQQTPGQGLQFLFEYFSETQRNKGNFPGRFSGRQFSNSRSEMNVSTLELGDSALYLCASSLTGTDFYGYTFGSGTRLTVV.